Presented here are 3 T cell receptor beta chains from one specimen sequenced in a study of CD8 T cells in Susac syndrome. RNA totalling about 0.45 to 1 ug underwent reverse transcription with random hexamers. One entry per CDR3 protein, called by TCRdb with MiXCR from the immunoSEQ multiplex PCR reads. Counted here are roughly 190,000 distinct CDR3 sequences, roughly 94% occurring once; the ten biggest clones make up approximately 0.16%. The specimen sequenced was CD8+ T cells from PBMCs. Source of these receptors: a human donor with Susac syndrome.

This clonotype was recorded only once. This rearrangement joins TRBV2 to TRBJ2-7; perhaps TRBD2 as D (5 bases). The V end lost 10 bases, the J end lost 5 bases, and 15 bases lay between the germline ends. CDR3 length: 12 amino acids. Germline CDR1 reads SNHLY; CDR2 reads FYNNEI. CDR3 nucleotides: TGTGCCACCGGGGAAACCCCGGACGAGCAGTACTTC. It codes for CATGETPDEQYF.

The chain carries TRBV13 and TRBJ1-6; maybe TRBD1 (5 bases). The germline V gene has CDR1 PRHDT and CDR2 FYEKMQ (reference sequence). The V gene lost 6 bases and the J gene lost 8 bases, with 11 bases spanning the gap. CDR3 length equals 13 residues. CDR3 region: CASRSTGDSPLHF. In nucleotides, the CDR3 is TGTGCCAGCAGGTCGACGGGGGATTCACCCCTCCACTTT.

The chain links TRBV19 to TRBJ1-5, with 12 bases matching TRBD1. The CDR3 extends over 14 amino acids. Germline-derived CDR1 and CDR2 are LNHDA and SQIVND (reference sequence). V was clipped by 5 bases and J by 6 bases; unmatched bases: 2. CDR3 region: CASSGTGGSQPQHF. As DNA, the CDR3 is TGTGCCAGTAGTGGGACAGGGGGCAGTCAGCCCCAGCATTTT.